This T cell receptor beta chain was profiled in a study of cytomegalovirus exposure and HLA in healthy donors. This PCR relied on a set of 60 Vbeta primers and 13 Jbeta primers. The assay was immunoSEQ multiplex PCR, and TCRdb's table has in-frame clones only and misses some. The sample gives 110,000 to 150,000 clones, roughly 73% of which show up once; 2.5% to 4% is in the top ten. Per the germline V gene, CDR1 is SGHTA and CDR2 is FQGNSA. This CDR3 comprises 15 residues. Material: PBMCs. The TCR originated in a man in his forties in good health and CMV-seronegative. V and J are TRBV7-2 and TRBJ2-5; the match to TRBD1 covers 10 bases. The last part of the DNA fits TRBJ2-7 better; the J call may be wrong. CDR3 amino acids: CASSLFLGQGYEQYF. CDR3 nucleotide sequence: TGTGCCAGCAGCTTATTTTTGGGACAGGGGTACGAGCAGTACTTC.